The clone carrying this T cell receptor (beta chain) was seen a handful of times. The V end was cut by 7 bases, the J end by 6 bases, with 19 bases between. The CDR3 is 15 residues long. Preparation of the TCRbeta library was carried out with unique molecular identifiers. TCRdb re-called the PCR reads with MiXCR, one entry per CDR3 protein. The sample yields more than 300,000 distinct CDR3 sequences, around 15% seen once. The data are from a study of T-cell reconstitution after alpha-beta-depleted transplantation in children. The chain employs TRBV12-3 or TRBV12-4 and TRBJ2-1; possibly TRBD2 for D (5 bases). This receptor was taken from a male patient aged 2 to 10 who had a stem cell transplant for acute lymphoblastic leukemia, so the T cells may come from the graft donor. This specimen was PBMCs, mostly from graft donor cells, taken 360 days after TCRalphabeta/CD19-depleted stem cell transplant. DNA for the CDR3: TGTGCCAGCAACCAATATATGGCGGCGGGCAATGAGCAGTTCTTC. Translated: CASNQYMAAGNEQFF.